One and the same sample provided the 6 T cell receptor beta chains below, sequenced in a study of response to subunit inactivated influenza vaccine. TCRdb fed the RT-PCR reads into MiXCR, producing one record per CDR3 protein. The sample holds 400,000 to 550,000 distinct CDR3 sequences, roughly 27% seen once. Sequencing used CD4+ T cells sorted from PBMCs, obtained 5 to 6 days after vaccination. The receptors shown here come from a man over 45 who received an inactivated influenza vaccine.

The chain uses TRBV29-1 and TRBJ2-1; D is uncertain. The V end lost 4 bases, the J end lost 2 bases, and 0 bases lay between the germline ends. The CDR3 has 10 amino acids. The germline V gene encodes CDR1 SQVTM and CDR2 ANQGSEA. DNA of the CDR3: TGCAGCGTTGCCTACAATGAGCAGTTCTTC. Encoded protein: CSVAYNEQFF.

The genes are TRBV6-5 and TRBJ1-4; D call uncertain. This CDR3 has 17 residues. V was trimmed by 3 bases and J by 6 bases, leaving 20 bases between them. Germline-derived CDR1 and CDR2 are MNHEY and SVGAGI. The CDR3: CASSYTGDALGYEKLFF. Here the CDR3 DNA reads TGTGCCAGCAGTTATACGGGCGATGCGCTGGGATATGAAAAACTGTTTTTT.

The chain uses TRBV10-3 and TRBJ2-7, with D hard to call. The germline V gene has CDR1 ENHRY and CDR2 SYGVKD. Trimming removed 3 bases at V and 0 bases at J, with 9 bases between. CDR3 size: 14 residues. The CDR3 sequence: CAISDGRTSYEQYF. In DNA form, the CDR3 reads TGTGCCATCAGTGACGGCAGGACCTCCTACGAGCAGTACTTC.

This clonotype was detected a few times. V gene TRBV5-1 combines with J gene TRBJ2-7; D ambiguous. The germline V gene has CDR1 SGHRS and CDR2 YFSETQ. The CDR3 extends over 14 amino acids. V gave up 1 base and J gave up 3 bases, with 11 bases separating them. The CDR3 region has the DNA TGCGCCAGCAGCTTGTCCGGTGGCCACTACGAGCAGTACTTC. It specifies CASSLSGGHYEQYF. The variable domain in full, completed from reference TRBV5-1 and TRBJ2-7, reads KAGVTQTPRYLIKTRGQQVTLSCSPISGHRSVSWYQQTPGQGLQFLFEYFSETQRNKGNFPGRFSGRQFSNSRSEMNVSTLELGDSALYLCASSLSGGHYEQYFGPGTRLTVT.

The J gene is TRBJ2-7, the V gene TRBV6-5, with 7 positions matching TRBD2. Trimming removed 8 bases from V and 7 bases from J; junction bases left unmatched: 8. In germline, CDR1 is MNHEY, CDR2 SVGAGI. The CDR3 runs 12 residues. The CDR3 nucleotides are TGTGCCAGCGGCCAGCGGGGAAGGGAGCAGTACTTC. This encodes CASGQRGREQYF.

This clonotype was recorded at least ten times. The CDR3 here is CASSFNPSGRNEQFF. The CDR3 DNA reads TGTGCCAGCAGTTTTAACCCTAGCGGGAGGAATGAGCAGTTCTTC. The V and J genes are TRBV12-3 or TRBV12-4 and TRBJ2-1, with 11 bases lining up with TRBD2. This CDR3 is 15 amino acids long. The J segment lost 7 bases and the V segment lost 3 bases, leaving 5 bases of the junction unmatched.